This TCR beta chain was found in a study of blood T cell repertoires in COVID-19. On the study more broadly: Some COVID-19 samples were acute and others convalescent; all came from the United States, Italy and Spain. T cells, B-cell-depleted T cells, or PBMCs supplied cDNA or gDNA.

The CDR3 contains 15 residues. V lost 2 bases and J lost 3, with 13 bases in between. The V gene's germline CDR1 is LGHNT and CDR2 FRNRAP. Per the original data handling: How many nucleated cells were present was estimated from reference gene primer amplification. The protocol was immunoSEQ multiplex PCR, while the TCRdb copy is restricted to in-frame clones and leaves out a portion. The V and J calls and clone size come from that table; D and trimming were worked out from the DNA. The sample consists of about 99,000 clones, about 80% of them appearing once. The table lists this clone with a count of one.

The source of this sequence is a woman older than 75 with active or convalescent COVID-19. The sample comprised peripheral blood. J is TRBJ1-1 and V is TRBV12-5; possible D gene TRBD1, 5 bases. The CDR3 is CASGLFGGGDTEAFF. Written as DNA, the CDR3 is TGTGCTAGTGGTTTGTTCGGGGGTGGGGACACTGAAGCTTTCTTT.